This TCR beta chain was captured in a study of shared clonotypes between healthy human individuals. CD8 cells classed as naive were CD45RO-negative and positively selected for CCR7, excluding terminally differentiated effector memory CD45RA+ cells. The donor cohort consisted entirely of Caucasian adults residing in Nashville, Tennessee. TCRdb keeps only in-frame clones here, not all; method: immunoSEQ multiplex PCR. In the table there are about 2.1 million clones, about 94% of which are singletons. The length of the CDR3 is 13 residues. V was cut by 3 bases and J by 1 base, with 6 bases left in between. In germline, CDR1 is SGHTA, CDR2 FQGTGA. Whole-study results and caveats: Generally, estimated richness proved larger in naive subsets than it did in memory subsets. Clonotypes which were not shared had lower generation probabilities than clonotypes that all four donors shared. Even with large depth, rarefaction showed that sorted-subset sequencing was incomplete.

Comments on this clone: Its specificity is not known.

This receptor was taken from a man between 18 and 35 years old in good health. Some clones in this sample may be carry-over from other donors' samples. The V call is TRBV7-3, the J call TRBJ1-1; D unclear. The sample taken for sequencing was naive CD8+ T cells from PBMCs. The CDR3: CASSFTANTEAFF. CDR3 nucleotide sequence: TGTGCCAGCAGCTTTACGGCGAACACTGAAGCTTTCTTT.